These 10 T cell receptor beta chains share one sample of origin, sequenced in a study of cytomegalovirus exposure and HLA in healthy donors. PCR amplification relied on 60 Vbeta primers (plus 13 Jbeta primers). Sequencing was performed with immunoSEQ multiplex PCR; in TCRdb, only in-frame clones are kept and a portion is missing. This table holds approximately 150,000 clones, over 70% found once. The sequenced material came from PBMCs. These receptors originate from a male donor in good health and CMV-seropositive.

The chain recombines TRBV5-4 with TRBJ1-1, with no clear D. Germline values: CDR1 SGHNT, CDR2 YYREEE (reference sequence). The CDR3 totals 19 residues. Trimming took 5 bases from V and 3 from J, leaving 29 bases between them. The CDR3 loop reads CASRSEGRFGSSRDTEAFF. The CDR3 nucleotides are TGTGCCAGCAGGTCCGAGGGCCGGTTTGGGTCCTCCCGTGACACTGAAGCTTTCTTT.

The chain carries TRBV4-3 and TRBJ1-2; D uncertain. The CDR3 has 14 amino acids. The V gene lost 3 bases and the J gene lost 3 bases, with 11 bases spanning the gap. Germline lookup yields CDR1 LGHNA and CDR2 YSLEER. The CDR3 region has the DNA TGCGCCAGCAGCCACACCCCGAGAGACTATGGCTACACCTTC. It translates to CASSHTPRDYGYTF.

The chain couples TRBV9 to TRBJ2-5; TRBD2 matches at 7 bases. Trimming at V came to 4 bases and at J to 2 bases, leaving 8 bases not matched to a gene. The CDR3 is 15 residues long. Germline loops: CDR1 SGDLS, CDR2 YYNGEE. For the CDR3, the DNA is TGTGCCAGCAGCCCGCGGGGGACCGAGCAAGAGACCCAGTACTTC. This translates into CASSPRGTEQETQYF.

This clone was found a few times. This sequence joins TRBV6-5 and TRBJ1-1, with 8 bases lining up with TRBD1. From germline, CDR1 is MNHEY and CDR2 SVGAGI. The CDR3 is 14 residues long. V shed 3 bases, J shed 6 bases, and the junction held 6 bases outside the gene matches. CDR3 protein: CASSYSMTGAEAFF. In DNA, the CDR3 is TGTGCCAGCAGTTATTCCATGACAGGGGCTGAAGCTTTCTTT.

The chain uses TRBV5-1 and TRBJ1-2, with D perhaps matching TRBD1 (5 bases). The CDR3 is 14 residues long. CDR1 and CDR2 from the germline V gene are SGHRS and YFSETQ. V was shortened by 3 bases and J by 6 bases, with 15 bases between the two germline ends. The CDR3 region is CASSYVGGADGYTF. CDR3 nucleotide sequence: TGCGCCAGCAGCTACGTAGGAGGGGCTGATGGCTACACCTTC.

V gene TRBV7-9 combines with J gene TRBJ1-4; perhaps TRBD1 as D (6 bases). V lost 5 bases to trimming and J lost 8 bases, with 12 bases between them. This CDR3 contains 13 residues. Germline V lookup: CDR1 SEHNR, CDR2 FQNEAQ (reference sequence). The CDR3 DNA sequence: TGTGCCAGCAGCCTACAGGGCCGCGAAAAACTGTTTTTT. Its translation: CASSLQGREKLFF.

The rearrangement joins TRBV5-1 to TRBJ1-1; TRBD1 matches 9 bases. CDR3 length equals 15 residues. Germline assignment: CDR1 SGHRS and CDR2 YFSETQ. Unmatched junction bases numbered 4, after V lost 4 bases and J lost 0 bases. The CDR3 loop is CASSLTGGVNTEAFF. DNA for the CDR3: TGCGCCAGCAGCCTTACAGGGGGCGTGAACACTGAAGCTTTCTTT.

This clone was found once. This sequence joins TRBV19 and TRBJ2-7; D is unclear. The V end was cut by 5 bases, the J end by 1 base, with 9 bases between. CDR3 length: 13 residues. Germline V gene lookup returns CDR1 LNHDA and CDR2 SQIVND (reference sequence). The CDR3 nucleotides are TGTGCCAGTAGTTTTGCAGTGTCCTACGAGCAGTACTTC. Its protein is CASSFAVSYEQYF.

The chain has TRBV30 and TRBJ1-2; D is undetermined. The germline V gene has CDR1 GTSNPN and CDR2 SVGIG (reference sequence). Trimming stripped 1 base from V and 4 bases from J, with 10 bases between. The CDR3 runs to 13 residues. CDR3 protein: CAWSAAPLYGYTF. The CDR3 coding sequence is TGTGCCTGGAGTGCCGCCCCACTCTATGGCTACACCTTC. Drawing the rest from reference TRBV30 and TRBJ1-2, the complete variable domain is SQTIHQWPATLVQPVGSPLSLECTVEGTSNPNLYWYRQAAGRGLQLLFYSVGIGQISSEVPQNLSASRPQDRQFILSSKKLLLSDSGFYLCAWSAAPLYGYTFGSGTRLTVV.

In regard to this clone: An end of the junction differs from the germline gene, which may be a read error. CDR3 sequence (DNA): TGTGCCTGGGGGGACAGCCGGAGGTCCTTC. Translating it yields CAWGDSRRSF. This chain connects TRBV30 to TRBJ1-2, with 7 bases fitting TRBD1. The CDR3 extends over 10 amino acids. CDR1 GTSNPN and CDR2 SVGIG come from the germline V gene (reference sequence).